Listed below are T cell receptor beta chains from one sample, sequenced in a study of blood T cell repertoires in COVID-19. Method: immunoSEQ multiplex PCR; TCRdb's copy keeps in-frame clones and lacks some. Here the sample spans 150,000 to 190,000 clones, 85% being singletons. The specimen was peripheral blood. The receptors were sampled from a woman in her sixties or seventies with COVID-19, enrolled during active disease. Both conserved end residues are part of each CDR3. A D gene is named only where the DNA matches it firmly. The listing skips clone size in some rows; elsewhere it reads once, few, many or a size class.

>NA|TRBV6-5|TRBJ1-5|TRBD1
TGTGCCAGCAGATCATCAGGGGGCGGTCAGCCCCAGCATTTT
CASRSSGGGQPQHF
>NA|TRBV5-1|TRBJ2-5|TRBD2
TGCGCCAGCAGCCACGGGACTAGCGGGGGTTCAGGGGAGACCCAGTACTTC
CASSHGTSGGSGETQYF
>NA|TRBV5-1|TRBJ2-2|NA
TGCGCCAGCAGCTTGGATTCCCGGAACACCGGGGAGCTGTTTTTT
CASSLDSRNTGELFF
>NA|TRBV3-1/TRBV3-2|TRBJ1-1|TRBD1
TGTGCCAGCAGCTCTTTGGACAGGGACACTGAAGCTTTCTTT
CASSSLDRDTEAFF
>NA|TRBV9|TRBJ1-1|NA
TGTGCCAGCAGCCCCCGAGACAGGACTAACACTGAAGCTTTCTTT
CASSPRDRTNTEAFF
>once|TRBV5-1|TRBJ2-1|NA
TGCGCCAGCGCCCGCAGGGGAGAAGGAGATGGGCAGTTCTTC
CASARRGEGDGQFF
>NA|TRBV10-3|TRBJ1-4|NA
TGTGCCATCAGTGCTTCAACTAATGAAAAACTGTTTTTT
CAISASTNEKLFF
>NA|TRBV15|TRBJ1-2|NA
TGTGCCACCAGCAGAGATCATGGGCACCCCGGCTACACCTTC
CATSRDHGHPGYTF
>NA|TRBV5-1|TRBJ1-5|TRBD1
TGCGCCAGCAGCGTGACAGGGGGACAGCCCCAGCATTTT
CASSVTGGQPQHF
>NA|TRBV7-8|TRBJ2-3|NA
TGTGCCAGCAGTTCCTATTGGGAGGGCACAGATACGCAGTATTTT
CASSSYWEGTDTQYF
>NA|TRBV4-2|TRBJ1-2|NA
TGTGCCAGCAGCCAAGTGGGAGGGTTAGGTGGCTACACCTTC
CASSQVGGLGGYTF
>NA|TRBV3-1/TRBV3-2|TRBJ2-3|TRBD1
TGTGCCAGCAGCCGAAGGACAGGGGTCACAGATACGCAGTATTTT
CASSRRTGVTDTQYF
>NA|TRBV18|TRBJ2-3|TRBD2
TGTGCCAGCTCACGAGCGGGAGGAGGCACAGATACGCAGTATTTT
CASSRAGGGTDTQYF
>NA|TRBV3-1/TRBV3-2|TRBJ1-1|NA
TGTGCCAGCAGCCAAGACGGTCTGGGGCCAACACCTGAAGCTTTCTTT
CASSQDGLGPTPEAFF
>NA|TRBV7-3|TRBJ1-6|NA
TGTGCCAGCAGCTCGAGGGCTTTCAATTCACCCCTCCACTTT
CASSSRAFNSPLHF
>few|TRBV30|TRBJ1-2|NA
TGTGCCTGGAGAAGAGGGCGGGAGGATGGCTACACCTTC
CAWRRGREDGYTF
>NA|TRBV24-1|TRBJ2-2|TRBD1
TGTGCCACCAGTGACCGGTGGACAGGGGGTATCACCGGGGAGCTGTTTTTT
CATSDRWTGGITGELFF
>few|TRBV7-2|TRBJ2-5|NA
TGTGCCAGCAGCTTTGTGGGGGCCCAAGAGACCCAGTACTTC
CASSFVGAQETQYF
>NA|TRBV6-5|TRBJ1-1|TRBD1
TGTGCCAGCACCCGGACAGGGAAGACGAACACTGAAGCTTTCTTT
CASTRTGKTNTEAFF
>NA|TRBV5-1|TRBJ2-5|TRBD2
TGCGCCAGCAGCTTGGCGGGGGGGCTTGGAGAGACCCAGTACTTC
CASSLAGGLGETQYF
>NA|TRBV27|TRBJ2-7|TRBD2
TGTGCCAGCAGTCGGGACTACTCACCCTCCTACGAGCAGTACTTC
CASSRDYSPSYEQYF
>NA|TRBV24-1|TRBJ1-1|TRBD1
TGTGCCACCAGTGATTCGAGGACAGGACCGAACACTGAAGCTTTCTTT
CATSDSRTGPNTEAFF
>NA|TRBV5-5|TRBJ2-7|NA
TGTGCCAGCCTCCGTGAGGCCTTCTACGAGCAGTACTTC
CASLREAFYEQYF
>NA|TRBV3-1/TRBV3-2|TRBJ1-5|NA
TGTGCCAGCAGCCAAGATACGGCTCTCGCGGGCAATCAGCCCCAGCATTTT
CASSQDTALAGNQPQHF
>NA|TRBV18|TRBJ1-2|TRBD1
TGTGCCAGCTCACCTCGGACAGGGGGCGTGAATGGCTACACCTTC
CASSPRTGGVNGYTF
>NA|TRBV6-5|TRBJ1-2|TRBD1
TGTGCCAGCAGTCGGGACAGGGTATCTTATGGCTACACCTTC
CASSRDRVSYGYTF
>NA|TRBV7-2|TRBJ1-4|NA
TGTGCCAGCAGCTACAGGCCAGGCGCTGAAAAACTGTTTTTT
CASSYRPGAEKLFF
>NA|TRBV19|TRBJ2-5|NA
TGTGCCAGTAGTCCCTTAGGAGGACGGGGAAGGAGACAAGAGACCCAGTACTTC
CASSPLGGRGRRQETQYF
>NA|TRBV11-2|TRBJ2-3|NA
TGTGCCAGCAGCCCGGGGACACTTAGCACAGATACGCAGTATTTT
CASSPGTLSTDTQYF
>NA|TRBV5-6|TRBJ1-1|TRBD1
TGTGCCAGCAGCTTCGACAGGGGGTGGGAAGCTTTCTTT
CASSFDRGWEAFF
>NA|TRBV9|TRBJ2-5|TRBD2
TGTGCCAGCAGTGTGGGGACTAGCGGGGTCCAAGAGACCCAGTACTTC
CASSVGTSGVQETQYF
>NA|TRBV27|TRBJ2-1|TRBD1
TGTGCCAGCAGTTTGCTGGGACAGCCTCGCTCCTACAATGAGCAGTTCTTC
CASSLLGQPRSYNEQFF
>NA|TRBV6-5|TRBJ1-5|TRBD1
TGTGCCAGCAGTCCCGGGACAGGGAGCAATCAGCCCCAGCATTTT
CASSPGTGSNQPQHF
>NA|TRBV7-8|TRBJ1-6|NA
TGTGCCAGCAGCTTAGGAAACAGTTATTCACCCCTCCACTTT
CASSLGNSYSPLHF
>NA|TRBV6-1|TRBJ2-5|NA
TGTGCCAGCAGTGAAGGATTGATGGGGGGGGCAGAGACCCAGTACTTC
CASSEGLMGGAETQYF
>many|TRBV2|TRBJ1-5|TRBD1
TGTGCCAGCAGCCAAAGGCAGGGGGCGAACCAGCCCCAGCATTTT
CASSQRQGANQPQHF
>NA|TRBV18|TRBJ1-5|TRBD1
TGTGCCAGCTCACCATGGGGACAGGGGAGCAATCAGCCCCAGCATTTT
CASSPWGQGSNQPQHF
>NA|TRBV5-1|TRBJ2-3|TRBD2
TGCGCCAGCAGCTATATAGCGGGGGGAAGCACAGATACGCAGTATTTT
CASSYIAGGSTDTQYF
>once|TRBV2|TRBJ1-1|NA
TGTGCCAGCACCGCCGAGGGAATGAACACTGAAGCTTTCTTT
CASTAEGMNTEAFF
>NA|TRBV18|TRBJ2-1|NA
TGTGCCAGCTCAGCATTAACTAGAAACAATGAGCAGTTCTTC
CASSALTRNNEQFF
>NA|TRBV4-1|TRBJ2-6|NA
TGCGCCAGCAGCCTGAGCAGGGAAACTGGGGCCAACGTCCTGACTTTC
CASSLSRETGANVLTF
>NA|TRBV5-1|TRBJ2-1|TRBD2
TGCGCCAGCAGCTTTGCTAGCGGGGGTGATGAGCAGTTCTTC
CASSFASGGDEQFF
>NA|TRBV6-2/TRBV6-3|TRBJ2-3|TRBD2
TGTGCCAGCAGCAGTAGCGGGAGAACAGATACGCAGTATTTT
CASSSSGRTDTQYF
>NA|TRBV3-1/TRBV3-2|TRBJ2-1|NA
TGTGCCAGCAGCCAGGAGGGGGGGTACAATGAGCAGTTCTTC
CASSQEGGYNEQFF
>few|TRBV15|TRBJ1-6|TRBD1
TGTGCCACCAGCAAGGCCCAGGGACAGAGAAATTCACCCCTCCACTTT
CATSKAQGQRNSPLHF
>NA|TRBV7-9|TRBJ2-5|NA
TGTGCCAGCAGCCCGACAGGTTTAGAGACCCAGTACTTC
CASSPTGLETQYF
>many|TRBV24-1|TRBJ1-6|NA
TGTGCCACCAGTGCTGCGGGAAGTTCACCCCTCCACTTT
CATSAAGSSPLHF
>NA|TRBV18|TRBJ2-2|TRBD2
TGTGCCAGCTCACCACCCGGACTAGCGGGACTTAACACCGGGGAGCTGTTTTTT
CASSPPGLAGLNTGELFF
>NA|TRBV5-8|TRBJ2-1|TRBD2
TGTGCCAGCAGCTTTTTCGGTAGCGGGAGGCGGGATGAGCAGTTCTTC
CASSFFGSGRRDEQFF
>NA|TRBV27|TRBJ1-5|NA
TGTGCCAGCAGTTCAAGGGGATTAGGCAATCAGCCCCAGCATTTT
CASSSRGLGNQPQHF